This entry lists 11 T cell receptor beta chains sequenced from one sample in a study of blood T cell repertoires in COVID-19. The method was immunoSEQ multiplex PCR; TCRdb's version includes in-frame clones alone and lacks a portion of them. The sample records some 99,000 clones, 83% being singletons. Sequenced material: peripheral blood. The receptors derive from a woman aged 55-70 years with acute or convalescent COVID-19.

In this sample, this clone turned up once. The rearrangement uses TRBV10-2 and TRBJ2-5; TRBD2 is a possible D gene (5 bases). The germline V and J ends were trimmed by 8 bases and 2 bases, with 12 bases remaining between them. Germline CDR1 and CDR2: WSHSY and SAAADI. The CDR3 sequence is 13 residues long. This chain's CDR3 is CASRRVGQETQYF. Here the CDR3 DNA reads TGCGCCAGCCGGCGGGTGGGGCAAGAGACCCAGTACTTC.

The CDR3, as DNA: TGTGCCAGCAGCTTATACGGGAACACTGAAGCTTTCTTT. As protein: CASSLYGNTEAFF. The chain has TRBV11-2 and TRBJ1-1; D call uncertain. The CDR3 is 13 amino acids. V was shortened by 2 bases and J by 1 base, with 5 bases between the two germline ends. CDR1 and CDR2 from the germline V gene are SGHAT and FQNNGV.

The CDR3 coding sequence is TGTGCCAGCACCTCCCGGAATGAGCGGGGGTTTTACGAGCAGTACTTC. Translated: CASTSRNERGFYEQYF. This chain uses TRBV5-4 with TRBJ2-7, with TRBD2 identical over 8 bases. Looked up from germline, CDR1 is SGHNT and CDR2 is YYREEE (reference sequence). J was trimmed by 4 bases and V by 6 bases; bases with no gene match: 15. The length of the CDR3 is 16 residues.

The rearrangement links TRBV5-1 to TRBJ2-1; 8 nucleotides line up with TRBD2. The germline gives CDR1 SGHRS, CDR2 YFSETQ. CDR3 length equals 16 residues. With 1 base clipped from V and 8 bases from J, the junction kept 11 bases outside the gene matches. The CDR3 DNA sequence: TGCGCCAGCAGCTTGCCCCCGGGAGGGCAGGTCGATGAGCAGTTCTTC. It codes for CASSLPPGGQVDEQFF.

This clone showed up just a few times. Here the CDR3 reads CASSRSQGKSSEQYF. DNA for the CDR3: TGTGCCAGCAGCCGATCACAGGGGAAAAGCAGCGAGCAGTACTTC. This sequence joins TRBV14 and TRBJ2-7; 7 bases match TRBD1. CDR1 and CDR2 (germline): SGHDN, FVKESK. V lost 4 bases to trimming and J lost 6 bases; unmatched junction nucleotides: 12. The CDR3 has 15 residues.

The chain couples TRBV28 to TRBJ1-5; 7 nucleotides agree with TRBD1. Germline V lookup: CDR1 MDHEN, CDR2 SYDVKM. The CDR3 contains 17 residues. V dropped 4 bases and J dropped 1; count of bases not matched to a gene: 10. CDR3 amino acids: CASSSLGGEGSNQPQHF. CDR3 coding DNA: TGTGCCAGCAGTTCACTAGGGGGCGAGGGAAGCAATCAGCCCCAGCATTTT.

This chain joins TRBV6-6 and TRBJ1-6; TRBD1 agrees at 7 bases. J lost 7 bases, V lost 6 bases, and 6 bases had no gene match. This CDR3 is 14 amino acids long. The germline CDR1 and CDR2 sequences are MNHNY and SVGAGI (reference sequence). CDR3 residues: CASSRQGGNSPLHF. In DNA, the CDR3 is TGTGCCAGCAGCCGACAGGGAGGAAATTCACCCCTCCACTTT.

The V gene is TRBV29-1, the J gene TRBJ2-3; D unresolved. CDR1 is SQVTM, CDR2 ANQGSEA, per germline. The CDR3 runs to 12 residues. Trimming cost V 3 bases and J 1 base, with 5 bases left between them. CDR3 sequence (DNA): TGCAGCGTTGAGGAGCGCACAGATACGCAGTATTTT. As protein: CSVEERTDTQYF.

The chain employs TRBV14 and TRBJ2-7, with 8 bases aligning to TRBD2. This CDR3 comprises 15 residues. Germline V gives CDR1 SGHDN, CDR2 FVKESK. After removal of 3 bases from V and 2 bases from J, the junction contained 6 bases not matched to a gene. In DNA, the CDR3 is TGTGCCAGCAGCCACAGGCGGGAGGCCCCCTACGAGCAGTACTTC. Residues: CASSHRREAPYEQYF.

The table lists this clone with a count of one. The genes are TRBV29-1 and TRBJ2-7; D might be TRBD2 (6 bases). Trimming pared 1 base from V and 4 bases from J, leaving 29 bases between. The germline V gene has CDR1 SQVTM and CDR2 ANQGSEA. The CDR3 spans 19 residues. The CDR3 is CSVEVPAPFGGKRSYEQYF. CDR3 DNA sequence: TGCAGCGTTGAAGTCCCGGCCCCCTTCGGGGGAAAAAGGTCGTACGAGCAGTACTTC.

This clone was picked up a small number of times. The chain recombines TRBV21-1 with TRBJ1-6; TRBD1, the table's D call, lacks a check against the DNA. TRBV21-1 is a documented pseudogene. The CDR3 extends over 16 amino acids. The chain's CDR3 is CASRPGQGFYNSPLHF. As DNA, the CDR3 is TGTGCCAGCAGGCCGGGACAGGGCTTCTATAATTCACCCCTCCACTTT.